The 9 T cell receptor beta chains below were found in one sample sequenced in a study of blood T cell repertoires in COVID-19 (dated by TCRdb to about 2020). To prepare the library, the immunoSEQ multiplex PCR assay was applied. The table was pulled from immuneACCESS by TCRdb, which kept in-frame rearrangements only. Such tables lose some clones; where checked, under half of the loss comes from unresolved V genes, and the rest has no known cause. The sample table contains approximately 300,000 clones; only one count was recorded for around 87% of them. The leading ten clones occupy 1% of the sample. The source material was peripheral blood. Receptors originate from a man aged 45 to 65 with active or convalescent COVID-19.

V is TRBV7-9 and J is TRBJ1-2; weak D call: TRBD1 (6 bases). Germline CDR1 is SEHNR and CDR2 is FQNEAQ (reference sequence). This CDR3 comprises 16 residues. V lost 5 bases and J 0 bases, leaving 16 bases between the germline ends. The DNA for the CDR3 is TGTGCCAGCAGCACCGGACAGAGAGGGGCTAACTATGGCTACACCTTC. This codes for CASSTGQRGANYGYTF.

A remark on this clone: This sample includes further DNA sequences coding for the same CDR3. The chain recombines TRBV2 with TRBJ1-1; D not certain. Germline lookup yields CDR1 SNHLY and CDR2 FYNNEI. This CDR3 spans 11 amino acids. V was shortened by 8 bases and J by 1 base, with 5 bases between the two germline ends. The CDR3 spells CASAGNTEAFF. The CDR3 DNA follows: TGTGCCAGCGCAGGGAACACTGAAGCTTTCTTT.

The V and J genes are TRBV30 and TRBJ1-6; D call uncertain. The CDR3 spans 14 residues. The germline V gene has CDR1 GTSNPN and CDR2 SVGIG (reference sequence). The V gene lost 2 bases and the J gene lost 8 bases, with 13 bases spanning the gap. The CDR3 nucleotides are TGTGCCTGGAGTAGAAGGGAGGTCGATTCACCCCTCCACTTT. Its translation: CAWSRREVDSPLHF.

The chain's CDR3 is CASHHWNTEAFF. In DNA, the CDR3 is TGTGCCAGCCACCACTGGAACACTGAAGCTTTCTTT. The rearrangement uses TRBV5-5 and TRBJ1-1, with no clear D. CDR3 length: 12 residues. The V end lost 7 bases, the J end lost 1 base, and 8 bases lay between the germline ends. Germline V gene lookup returns CDR1 SGHKS and CDR2 YYEKEE (reference sequence).

The V gene is TRBV6-1, the J gene TRBJ1-1, with D possibly matching TRBD1 (5 bases). The CDR3 covers 14 residues. Trimming pared 2 bases from V and 10 bases from J, leaving 17 bases between. The germline gives CDR1 MNHNS, CDR2 SASEGT. The CDR3 DNA is TGTGCCAGCAGTGAAAGGGCTGGGGCGGGGGGAGCTTTCTTT. Its translation: CASSERAGAGGAFF.

V gene TRBV11-2 combines with J gene TRBJ2-1; D unresolved. The germline gives CDR1 SGHAT, CDR2 FQNNGV. Between the trimmed V and J ends, which lost 1 base and 6 bases, there was a span of 10 bases. The length of the CDR3 is 14 residues. The CDR3 loop reads CASSLAIGSNEQFF. The CDR3 coding sequence is TGTGCCAGCAGCTTAGCCATCGGTTCCAATGAGCAGTTCTTC.

This rearrangement joins TRBV30 to TRBJ1-5; D not certain. Germline loops: CDR1 GTSNPN, CDR2 SVGIG (reference sequence). V gave up 5 bases and J gave up 6 bases, with 14 bases separating them. The CDR3 consists of 13 residues. The CDR3 DNA reads as TGTGCCTGGGCCCCAGCGGGGAGTCAGCCCCAGCATTTT. Its translation is CAWAPAGSQPQHF.

CDR3 loop: CASSLDRGQGRTDTQYF. CDR3 bases: TGTGCCAGCAGCTTAGATCGGGGACAGGGCCGCACAGATACGCAGTATTTT. The chain employs TRBV11-3 and TRBJ2-3; TRBD1 matches 9 bases. Germline lookup yields CDR1 SGHNT and CDR2 YENEEA. V shed 0 bases and J 1 base; nucleotides not matched to a gene: 5. CDR3 length: 17 residues.

V is TRBV10-3 and J is TRBJ2-5, with 7 bases matching TRBD1. CDR3 length: 14 residues. J was trimmed by 7 bases and V by 2 bases; bases with no gene match: 7. Germline CDR1 is ENHRY and CDR2 is SYGVKD. CDR3 residues: CAISERQGSVTQYF. The CDR3 nucleotides read TGTGCCATCAGTGAGAGACAGGGTAGTGTGACCCAGTACTTC.